The clone carrying this T cell receptor beta chain was seen a handful of times. The antigen is not known. V lost 8 bases to trimming and J lost 7 bases, with 15 bases between them. Germline loops: CDR1 WSHSY, CDR2 SAAADI. The CDR3 runs 12 residues. The data stem from a study of cytomegalovirus exposure and HLA in healthy donors. Points from the study as a whole: There were under 200 TCR beta chains listed as cytomegalovirus-associated.

The assay was immunoSEQ multiplex PCR, and TCRdb's table has in-frame clones only and misses some. Found here are 130,000 to 150,000 clones, 91% of them singletons; the top ten hold approximately 0.7%. The sequencing sample was made of PBMCs. This chain links TRBV10-2 with TRBJ2-7; tentatively, D is TRBD1 (6 bases). This clonotype was obtained from a man aged 18 to 35 in good health and CMV-seronegative. The CDR3 bases are TGCGCCAGCGAACGGGGACAAGGTGAGCAGTACTTC. Translation: CASERGQGEQYF.